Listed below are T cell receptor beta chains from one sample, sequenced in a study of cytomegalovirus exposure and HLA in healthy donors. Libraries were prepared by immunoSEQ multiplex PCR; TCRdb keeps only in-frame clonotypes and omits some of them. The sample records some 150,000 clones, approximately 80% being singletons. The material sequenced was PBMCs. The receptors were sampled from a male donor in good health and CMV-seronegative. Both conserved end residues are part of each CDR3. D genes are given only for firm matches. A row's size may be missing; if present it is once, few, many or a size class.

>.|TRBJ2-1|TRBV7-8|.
CASSLYGSSYNEQFF
TGTGCCAGCAGCTTATACGGGAGCTCCTACAATGAGCAGTTCTTC
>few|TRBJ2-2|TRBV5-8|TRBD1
CASSPNRGITGELFF
TGTGCCAGCAGCCCGAACAGGGGTATAACCGGGGAGCTGTTTTTT
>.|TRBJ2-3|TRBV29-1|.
CSPGGGTTDTQYF
TGCAGCCCCGGCGGAGGGACCACAGATACGCAGTATTTT
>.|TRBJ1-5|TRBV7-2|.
CASSFTSQPQHF
TGTGCCAGCAGCTTTACGAGTCAGCCCCAGCATTTT
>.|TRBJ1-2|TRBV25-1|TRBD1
CASSDYRDRNNYGYTF
TGTGCCAGCAGTGATTACCGGGACAGAAATAACTATGGCTACACCTTC
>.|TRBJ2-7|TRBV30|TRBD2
CAWSVGGTRVEQYF
TGTGCCTGGAGTGTCGGGGGGACTAGGGTCGAGCAGTACTTC
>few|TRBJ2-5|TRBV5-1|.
CASSLGTGQTGDQYF
TGCGCCAGCAGCTTGGGGACCGGCCAAACGGGGGACCAGTACTTC
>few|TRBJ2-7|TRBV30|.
CAWSVGGPGYEQYF
TGTGCCTGGAGTGTAGGCGGGCCGGGTTACGAGCAGTACTTC
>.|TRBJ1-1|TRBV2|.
CASSPDGRGDLFF
TGTGCCAGCAGTCCCGACGGACGCGGGGATCTTTTCTTT
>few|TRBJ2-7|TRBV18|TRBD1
CASSRGTGASYEQYF
TGTGCCAGCTCACGAGGGACAGGGGCCTCCTACGAGCAGTACTTC
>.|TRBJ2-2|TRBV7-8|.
CASSSFDRRRGELFF
TGTGCCAGCAGCTCGTTTGACAGACGCCGCGGGGAGCTGTTTTTT
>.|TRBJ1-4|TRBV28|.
CASSTAATNEKLFF
TGTGCCAGCAGTACAGCTGCAACTAATGAAAAACTGTTTTTT
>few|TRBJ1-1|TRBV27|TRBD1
CASIFRGLNTEAFF
TGTGCCAGCATCTTCAGGGGGCTGAACACTGAAGCTTTCTTT
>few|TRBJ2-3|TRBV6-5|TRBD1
CASSWDRTTDTQYF
TGTGCCAGCAGTTGGGACAGAACTACAGATACGCAGTATTTT
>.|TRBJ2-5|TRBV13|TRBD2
CASSSIAGGEETQYF
TGTGCCAGCAGCTCAATAGCGGGGGGCGAAGAGACCCAGTACTTC
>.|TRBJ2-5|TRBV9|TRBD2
CASSEGTTETQYF
TGTGCCAGCAGCGAAGGGACTACAGAGACCCAGTACTTC
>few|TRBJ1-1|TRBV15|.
CATSRDQGTEAFF
TGTGCCACCAGCAGAGATCAGGGGACTGAAGCTTTCTTT
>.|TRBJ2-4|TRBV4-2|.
CASSQDNKGGAASLLAKNIQYF
TGTGCCAGCAGCCAAGATAACAAGGGTGGGGCAGCCTCACTTCTAGCCAAAAACATTCAGTACTTC
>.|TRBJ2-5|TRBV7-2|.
CASSSSTKETQYF
TGTGCCAGCAGCTCATCTACCAAGGAGACCCAGTACTTC
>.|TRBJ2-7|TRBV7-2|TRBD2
CASSARTSGAYEQYF
TGTGCCAGCAGCGCCAGGACTAGCGGTGCCTACGAGCAGTACTTC
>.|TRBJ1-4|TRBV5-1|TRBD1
CASSLRDRGWPTDEKLFF
TGCGCCAGCAGCTTGAGGGACAGGGGATGGCCGACGGACGAAAAACTGTTTTTT
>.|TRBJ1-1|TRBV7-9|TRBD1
CASSLGTGGREFF
TGTGCCAGCAGCTTGGGGACAGGCGGAAGAGAGTTCTTT
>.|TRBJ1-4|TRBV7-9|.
CASSLGGWRSEKLFF
TGTGCCAGCAGCTTAGGAGGATGGCGGAGTGAAAAACTGTTTTTT
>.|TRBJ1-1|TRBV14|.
CASSPSGGLFNTEAFF
TGTGCCAGCAGCCCGTCTGGGGGACTGTTTAACACTGAAGCTTTCTTT
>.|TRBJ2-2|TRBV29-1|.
CSVEITGELFF
TGCAGCGTTGAAATAACCGGGGAGCTGTTTTTT
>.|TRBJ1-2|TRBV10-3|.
CASSGSYGYTF
TGTGCCTCCTCCGGGAGCTATGGCTACACCTTC
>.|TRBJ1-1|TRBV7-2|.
CASSRGHSNTEAFF
TGTGCCAGCAGCAGAGGACACTCGAACACTGAAGCTTTCTTT
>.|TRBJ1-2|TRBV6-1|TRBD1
CASTRQGTNYGYTF
TGTGCCAGCACGCGACAGGGTACTAACTATGGCTACACCTTC
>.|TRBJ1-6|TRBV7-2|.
CASSLGQGDSPLHF
TGTGCCAGCAGCTTAGGGCAGGGCGATTCACCCCTCCACTTT
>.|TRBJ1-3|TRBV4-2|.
CASSPTTGGVSGNTIYF
TGTGCCAGCAGCCCGACCACGGGGGGGGTCTCTGGAAACACCATATATTTT
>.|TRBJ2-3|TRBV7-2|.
CASSLLTGRADTQYF
TGTGCCAGCAGCCTGTTAACAGGTCGGGCAGATACGCAGTATTTT
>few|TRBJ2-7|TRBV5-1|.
CASSITGTITYEQYF
TGCGCCAGCAGCATAACCGGGACAATCACCTACGAGCAGTACTTC
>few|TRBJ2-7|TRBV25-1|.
CASKGVFLGQYF
TGTGCCAGCAAGGGGGTTTTTCTGGGGCAGTACTTC
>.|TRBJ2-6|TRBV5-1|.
CASSLALRAGGSGANVLTF
TGCGCCAGCAGCTTGGCCTTGAGGGCTGGAGGCTCTGGGGCCAACGTCCTGACTTTC
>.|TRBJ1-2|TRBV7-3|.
CASSPGVGYGYTF
TGTGCCAGCAGCCCGGGGGTCGGCTATGGCTACACCTTC
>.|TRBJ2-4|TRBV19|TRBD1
CASSFQALRDRVDIQYF
TGTGCCAGTAGTTTTCAGGCTCTCCGGGACAGGGTTGACATTCAGTACTTC
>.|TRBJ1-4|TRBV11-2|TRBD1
CASSGDRGFGKLFF
TGTGCCAGCAGCGGTGACAGGGGGTTCGGAAAACTGTTTTTT
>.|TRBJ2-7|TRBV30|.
CAYRSTGSSYEQYF
TGTGCCTATAGATCGACCGGGAGCTCCTACGAGCAGTACTTC